One sample yielded the 2 T cell receptor beta chains listed below, sequenced in a study of beta chain features in type 1 diabetes (dated by TCRdb to 2016 to 2019). Receptors were amplified or captured by the immunoSEQ multiplex PCR assay. The entire amount of isolated RNA was reverse transcribed using the High Capacity cDNA Reverse Transcription Kit, so the sequenced TCRB transcripts were expressed ones. TCRdb holds this immuneACCESS table with in-frame rearrangements only. Some clones are missing; in checked studies, unresolved V genes explain under half, and the rest has no known cause. This sample lists hundreds of thousands of clones; roughly 15% were detected once. Approximately 0.099% of the sample is in the top ten clones. Sequenced material: naive CD4+ T cells from blood. In the paper's terms, the cell subset or site label means: true naive CD4+ T cells. These receptors were taken from a man younger than 35 in good health.

This clone was observed a few times. This chain joins TRBV5-1 and TRBJ2-7; TRBD1 matches at 12 bases. CDR1 SGHRS and CDR2 YFSETQ come from the germline V gene. The J segment lost 5 bases and the V segment lost 3 bases, leaving 3 bases of the junction unmatched. This CDR3 comprises 14 residues. The CDR3: CASSSGQGANEQYF. The CDR3 nucleotides read TGCGCCAGCAGCTCGGGACAGGGGGCTAACGAGCAGTACTTC.

This clone turned up a few times. The chain joins TRBV28 to TRBJ1-2; 10 bases line up with TRBD1. The ends lost 7 bases at V and 4 bases at J; junction bases unmatched: 9. The germline V gene has CDR1 MDHEN and CDR2 SYDVKM. This CDR3 has 15 residues. The CDR3 loop is CASTTGQGQPYGYTF. CDR3 in DNA: TGTGCCAGCACCACGGGACAGGGGCAACCCTATGGCTACACCTTC.